Listed below are T cell receptor beta chains from one sample, sequenced in a study of T cell changes during pregnancy in multiple sclerosis. Produced via immunoSEQ multiplex PCR; TCRdb's table is partial and in-frame only. The sample lists more than 70,000 clones; about 92% were seen once. The sample here was peripheral blood, taken before pregnancy. These receptors were obtained from a female donor with multiple sclerosis, enrolled in a pregnancy study. Both conserved end residues are part of each CDR3. D genes are given only for firm matches. Clone size appears in some rows only: once, few, many, or a class for an expanded clone.

size,V,D,J,CDR3,DNA
once,TRBV28,.,TRBJ2-1,CASSLSSSNNEQFF,TGTGCCAGCAGTTTATCCTCGTCTAACAATGAGCAGTTCTTC
.,TRBV11-1,TRBD2,TRBJ2-1,CASSPSGVPYNEQFF,TGTGCCAGCAGTCCTAGCGGAGTCCCCTACAATGAGCAGTTCTTC
.,TRBV19,TRBD1,TRBJ1-4,CASSRTGQDNEKLFF,TGTGCCAGTAGTAGAACGGGACAGGATAATGAAAAACTGTTTTTT
.,TRBV27,TRBD2,TRBJ2-1,CASSFLVTSNDEQFF,TGTGCCAGCAGTTTCTTGGTGACTAGCAACGATGAGCAGTTCTTC
.,TRBV7-9,TRBD2,TRBJ2-2,CASSPSGRENTGELFF,TGTGCCAGCAGCCCGAGCGGGAGAGAGAACACCGGGGAGCTGTTTTTT
.,TRBV27,.,TRBJ2-7,CASSLAGRYYEQYF,TGTGCCAGCAGTTTAGCGGGTCGCTACTACGAGCAGTACTTC
once,TRBV27,TRBD2,TRBJ2-2,CASGLGATGELFF,TGTGCCAGCGGACTAGGGGCCACCGGGGAGCTGTTTTTT
.,TRBV4-3,.,TRBJ2-7,CASSPTGGPYEQYF,TGCGCCAGCAGCCCCACCGGGGGGCCCTACGAGCAGTACTTC
.,TRBV28,.,TRBJ2-6,CASSLTLPGTIGANVLTF,TGTGCCAGCAGTTTAACACTACCCGGGACAATTGGGGCCAACGTCCTGACTTTC
.,TRBV4-1,TRBD2,TRBJ2-7,CASSQDRLAGGPPPYEQYF,TGCGCCAGCAGCCAAGACAGGCTAGCGGGAGGGCCCCCCCCCTACGAGCAGTACTTC
.,TRBV4-2,.,TRBJ1-2,CASSQDRTGTRGGYTF,TGTGCCAGCAGCCAAGATCGGACCGGGACAAGGGGTGGCTACACCTTC
few,TRBV7-2,TRBD1,TRBJ1-5,CASSPETGINQPQHF,TGTGCCAGCAGCCCCGAGACAGGGATCAATCAGCCCCAGCATTTT
.,TRBV27,TRBD2,TRBJ2-7,CASRLAGGPSYEQYF,TGTGCCAGCAGACTAGCGGGAGGGCCTTCCTACGAGCAGTACTTC
once,TRBV19,.,TRBJ1-1,CASSSTGRNTEAFF,TGTGCCAGTAGTAGTACAGGCCGGAACACTGAAGCTTTCTTT
.,TRBV30,TRBD1,TRBJ2-7,CALGGLTGGVSEQYF,TGTGCCCTGGGTGGACTTACAGGGGGCGTCTCCGAGCAGTACTTC
.,TRBV29-1,TRBD1,TRBJ2-5,CSVEGPDRGSVETQYF,TGCAGCGTTGAAGGCCCGGACAGGGGTTCGGTGGAGACCCAGTACTTC
.,TRBV6-6,.,TRBJ1-1,CASRETRTGWDEAFF,TGTGCCAGCAGAGAAACGCGCACAGGGTGGGATGAAGCTTTCTTT
.,TRBV7-6,.,TRBJ2-7,CASSLAASYEQYF,TGTGCCAGCAGCTTAGCGGCCTCCTACGAGCAGTACTTC
.,TRBV4-2,.,TRBJ2-1,CASSQVARRGSNEQFF,TGTGCCAGCAGCCAAGTTGCCCGCAGGGGTAGCAATGAGCAGTTCTTC
once,TRBV9,TRBD1,TRBJ1-1,CASSKTGGTLGRTEAFF,TGTGCCAGCAGCAAAACAGGGGGTACCCTGGGTAGGACTGAAGCTTTCTTT
.,TRBV19,TRBD2,TRBJ2-7,CASSKSGLAGASYEQYF,TGTGCCAGTAGTAAATCGGGACTAGCGGGTGCTTCCTACGAGCAGTACTTC
.,TRBV14,TRBD2,TRBJ2-7,CASSPGLAGVGATYEQYF,TGTGCCAGCAGCCCGGGACTAGCGGGAGTTGGGGCCACCTACGAGCAGTACTTC
.,TRBV19,.,TRBJ1-5,CASSIVPGNSNQPQHF,TGTGCCAGTAGTATAGTTCCAGGAAATAGCAATCAGCCCCAGCATTTT
.,TRBV2,TRBD2,TRBJ2-1,CASINLGLKQFF,TGTGCCAGCATTAATTTGGGACTAAAGCAGTTCTTC